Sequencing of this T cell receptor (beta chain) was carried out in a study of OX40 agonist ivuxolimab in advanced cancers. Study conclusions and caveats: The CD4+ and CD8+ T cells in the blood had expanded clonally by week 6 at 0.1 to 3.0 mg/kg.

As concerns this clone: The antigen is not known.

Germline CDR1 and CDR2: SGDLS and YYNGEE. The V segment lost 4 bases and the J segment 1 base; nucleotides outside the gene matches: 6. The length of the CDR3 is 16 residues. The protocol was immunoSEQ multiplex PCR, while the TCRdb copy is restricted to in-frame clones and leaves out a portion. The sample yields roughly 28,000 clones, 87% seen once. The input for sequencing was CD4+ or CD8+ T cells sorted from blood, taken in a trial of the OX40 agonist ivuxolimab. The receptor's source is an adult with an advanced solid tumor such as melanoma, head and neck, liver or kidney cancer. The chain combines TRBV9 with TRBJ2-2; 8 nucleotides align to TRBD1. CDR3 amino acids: CASSPPGTGNTGELFF. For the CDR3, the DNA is TGTGCCAGCAGCCCTCCCGGGACAGGGAACACCGGGGAGCTGTTTTTT.